Below, 12 T cell receptor beta chains from the same sample are listed, as sequenced in a study of T cells in localized non-small cell lung cancer. The assay was immunoSEQ multiplex PCR, and TCRdb's table has in-frame clones only and misses some. The data contain around 140,000 clones, around 90% of them singletons. Source: peripheral blood, taken before any cancer treatment. Source of these receptors: a female donor at least 60 years old with stage I lung adenocarcinoma.

The chain is built from TRBV27 and TRBJ2-1; 13 nucleotides match TRBD2. The J segment lost 10 bases and the V segment lost 6 bases, leaving 15 bases of the junction unmatched. Germline V gene lookup returns CDR1 MNHEY and CDR2 SMNVEV (reference sequence). The CDR3 length is 17 residues. Here the CDR3 DNA reads TGTGCCAGCAGCCCAACCTCCCGGACTAGCGGGAGATACGAGCAGTTCTTC. It yields the protein CASSPTSRTSGRYEQFF.

The V gene is TRBV27, the J gene TRBJ2-5; D unclear. The CDR3 extends over 14 amino acids. Germline loops: CDR1 MNHEY, CDR2 SMNVEV (reference sequence). Deletions cut 5 bases from V and 3 bases from J, with 13 bases between. The CDR3 loop is CASSPYGRKETQYF. DNA of the CDR3: TGTGCCAGCAGTCCCTATGGACGTAAAGAGACCCAGTACTTC.

DNA for the CDR3: TGTGCTAGTGGTTTGCCGGGACAGGGTAACTATGGCTACACCTTC. Amino acids: CASGLPGQGNYGYTF. This sequence joins TRBV12-5 and TRBJ1-2; 9 positions match TRBD1. The CDR3 runs 15 residues. Germline V gene sequence: CDR1 LGHNT, CDR2 FRNRAP. V shed 2 bases and J 1 base; nucleotides not matched to a gene: 2.

The chain combines TRBV5-1 with TRBJ2-1, with D perhaps TRBD2 (7 bases). CDR3 length: 14 residues. Germline V gene lookup returns CDR1 SGHRS and CDR2 YFSETQ. Trimming took off 2 bases at V and 6 bases at J, with 12 bases between the two ends. The CDR3 here is CASSLRGGGNEQFF. The CDR3 DNA follows: TGCGCCAGCAGCTTAAGGGGGGGAGGCAATGAGCAGTTCTTC. Looking up the rest from reference TRBV5-1 and TRBJ2-1 gives the full variable domain: KAGVTQTPRYLIKTRGQQVTLSCSPISGHRSVSWYQQTPGQGLQFLFEYFSETQRNKGNFPGRFSGRQFSNSRSEMNVSTLELGDSALYLCASSLRGGGNEQFFGPGTRLTVL.

This sequence joins TRBV7-2 and TRBJ1-5; D is ambiguous. The CDR3 has 16 residues. V was shortened by 2 bases and J by 2 bases, with 13 bases between the two germline ends. Germline loops: CDR1 SGHTA, CDR2 FQGNSA. The CDR3 DNA follows: TGTGCCAGCAGCTTATCTTCCGGGTCACGCAATCAGCCCCAGCATTTT. It specifies CASSLSSGSRNQPQHF.

The chain combines TRBV5-6 with TRBJ2-7, with TRBD2 matching over 9 bases. The CDR3 totals 15 residues. The trim removed 5 bases at V and 6 bases at J, leaving 12 bases unmatched. Germline lookup yields CDR1 SGHDT and CDR2 YYEEEE. For the CDR3, the DNA is TGTGCCAGCAGTAAAGCGGGAGGTCCACAGGTCGAGCAGTACTTC. Translated: CASSKAGGPQVEQYF.

In DNA form, the CDR3 reads TGCGCCAGCAGCCCAGGAAGCTCCTACAATGAGCAGTTCTTC. Translating gives CASSPGSSYNEQFF. This chain uses TRBV5-1 with TRBJ2-1; D not resolved. The CDR3 runs to 14 residues. Trimming left V 4 bases short and J 0 bases short, with 8 bases between. Germline V gene lookup returns CDR1 SGHRS and CDR2 YFSETQ.

This clone was seen just once. Here the CDR3 DNA reads TGTGCCAGTAGTATCAACAGGGAGAGCACTGAAGCTTTCTTT. It specifies CASSINRESTEAFF. The rearrangement joins TRBV19 to TRBJ1-1, with D possibly being TRBD1 (6 bases). V lost 3 bases and J 4 bases, leaving 12 bases between the germline ends. CDR3 length equals 14 residues. From germline, CDR1 is LNHDA and CDR2 SQIVND (reference sequence).

The chain links TRBV28 to TRBJ1-2, with 9 bases fitting TRBD1. With V trimmed by 3 bases and J by 6 bases, 2 bases remained unmatched. Germline V gene sequence: CDR1 MDHEN, CDR2 SYDVKM. The CDR3 has 13 residues. The CDR3 spells CASSFYRGHGYTF. As DNA, the CDR3 is TGTGCCAGCAGTTTTTACAGGGGGCATGGCTACACCTTC.

This clone was found once. The gene calls are TRBV6-5 and TRBJ1-1; weak D call: TRBD1 (6 bases). There are 13 residues in the CDR3. Germline CDR1 reads MNHEY; CDR2 reads SVGAGI. Trimming pared 7 bases from V and 1 base from J, leaving 10 bases between. The CDR3 protein is CASTGQSNTEAFF. Written as DNA, the CDR3 is TGTGCCAGCACCGGACAGTCGAACACTGAAGCTTTCTTT.

With respect to this clone: At one end, the junction sequence differs from germline, possibly due to a read error. This chain joins TRBV2 and TRBJ1-1, with no clear D. In germline, CDR1 is SNHLY, CDR2 FYNNEI. CDR3 length: 13 residues. The CDR3 sequence: CASREGLNTEAFF. The CDR3, as DNA: TGTGCCAGCAGAGAAGGACTGAACACTGAAGCTTTCTTT.

The rearrangement links TRBV28 to TRBJ2-2; D may be TRBD1 (5 bases). Germline V gene data show CDR1 as MDHEN and CDR2 as SYDVKM. The CDR3 is 14 amino acids. V lost 6 bases, J lost 3 bases, and 11 bases lay in between. The CDR3 DNA sequence: TGTGCCAGCAGACCAGGGTCTCACACCGGGGAGCTGTTTTTT. This sequence encodes CASRPGSHTGELFF.